This T cell receptor (beta chain) was sequenced in a study of blood T cells in healthy people across ages. The CDR3 extends over 14 amino acids. V was pared by 3 bases and J by 1 base, with 9 bases between. Germline V gene lookup returns CDR1 MNHNS and CDR2 SASEGT. A sample-barcoded 5' primer and a J-beta primer mix were used in a second PCR of roughly 7 to 11 cycles. From the 5' RACE reads, TCRdb called clonotypes with MiXCR, one entry per CDR3 protein. This sample yields 850,000 to 1,100,000 distinct CDR3 sequences, of which around two fifths are seen a single time; about 12% belongs to the top ten.

The clonotype was recovered from a young man in good health. Input material: blood. The V call is TRBV6-1, the J call TRBJ1-1, with unresolved D. This CDR3 is CASSESEENTEAFF. CDR3 nucleotides: TGTGCCAGCAGTGAGTCGGAAGAGAACACTGAAGCTTTCTTT.